The TCR beta chain described here comes from a study of blood T cell repertoires in COVID-19. How the authors handled the data: Estimation of nucleated cell counts relied on the amplification of reference gene primers. Profiling relied on immunoSEQ multiplex PCR, and the TCRdb table lists in-frame clones only, not all of them. From that table come the V and J calls and clone size; the DNA was used to work out D and trimming. The sample shows approximately 37,000 clones, more than 80% of them seen only once. The CDR3 has 13 amino acids. The V end lost 3 bases, the J end lost 10 bases, and 15 bases lay between the germline ends. The germline gives CDR1 LGHDT, CDR2 YNNKEL (reference sequence).

V is TRBV3-1 (or the pseudogene TRBV3-2) and J is TRBJ1-1, with D unresolved. The sequencing sample was made of peripheral blood. This TCR derives from a man aged 60 to 75 with active or convalescent COVID-19. Here the CDR3 reads CASSHPQRRAAFF. Here the CDR3 DNA reads TGTGCCAGCAGCCATCCACAGAGGAGGGCAGCTTTCTTT.